The 23 T cell receptor beta chains below were found in one sample sequenced in a study of T cell repertoires in cytomegalovirus infection. TCRdb fed the reads into MiXCR, producing one record per CDR3 protein. The data contain 110,000 to 150,000 distinct CDR3 sequences, 6.5% of them singletons. The specimen was PBMCs. The receptor set was obtained from a human donor in good health (CMV status not recorded). Some clones in this sample may be carry-over from other donors' samples.

This clonotype was observed at least ten times. The J gene is TRBJ1-1, the V gene TRBV7-2, with 7 bases identical to TRBD1. V was clipped by 0 bases and J by 4 bases; unmatched bases: 11. Germline loops: CDR1 SGHTA, CDR2 FQGNSA. This CDR3 is 17 amino acids long. This CDR3 reads CASSLAAGGIYPTEAFF. CDR3 sequence (DNA): TGTGCCAGCAGCTTAGCCGCAGGGGGGATCTACCCCACTGAAGCTTTCTTT.

The sample holds many counts of this clonotype. The chain recombines TRBV7-2 with TRBJ2-7; 12 bases align to TRBD1. Germline-derived CDR1 and CDR2 are SGHTA and FQGNSA. J was trimmed by 2 bases and V by 4 bases; bases with no gene match: 3. The length of the CDR3 is 15 residues. DNA for the CDR3: TGTGCCAGCAGCTCCGGGACAGGGGGCCCCTACGAGCAGTACTTC. It specifies CASSSGTGGPYEQYF.

This clonotype has ten or more counts. The chain recombines TRBV7-2 with TRBJ1-2; no reliable D call. The V gene's germline CDR1 is SGHTA and CDR2 FQGNSA. The CDR3 has 14 residues. Trimming cost V 0 bases and J 7 bases, with 12 bases left between them. The CDR3 DNA reads as TGTGCCAGCAGCTTAGCGCTGGCAGGTGGTGGCTACACCTTC. Protein: CASSLALAGGGYTF.

This sequence joins TRBV5-4 and TRBJ1-6; TRBD1 might be the D (5 bases). V gave up 1 base and J gave up 11 bases, with 13 bases separating them. CDR1 is SGHNT, CDR2 YYREEE, per germline (reference sequence). The CDR3 is 14 amino acids. The CDR3 sequence is CASSLKTAGPPLHF. The CDR3 DNA is TGTGCCAGCAGCTTGAAGACAGCTGGACCACCCCTCCACTTT.

This chain connects TRBV23-1 to TRBJ2-1; a weak D match, TRBD2 (5 bases). TRBV23-1 is labeled an ORF, and its function is uncertain. V was cut by 8 bases and J by 4 bases, with 27 bases left in between. The CDR3 extends over 18 amino acids. The CDR3 bases are TGCGCCAGCCCCTGCGGACTCAAAGCCCGGGGAACTTACAATGAGCAGTTCTTC. Translating gives CASPCGLKARGTYNEQFF.

The chain joins TRBV28 to TRBJ2-2; D is possibly TRBD2 (6 bases). There are 17 residues in the CDR3. Trimming left V 4 bases short and J 6 bases short, with 21 bases between. Germline values: CDR1 MDHEN, CDR2 SYDVKM. This CDR3 is CASSSPHRLDGPGELFF. The DNA for the CDR3 is TGTGCCAGCAGTTCCCCTCATCGACTAGACGGGCCCGGGGAGCTGTTTTTT. The full variable domain, with the rest looked up from reference TRBV28 and TRBJ2-2, is DVKVTQSSRYLVKRTGEKVFLECVQDMDHENMFWYRQDPGLGLRLIYFSYDVKMKEKGDIPEGYSVSREKKERFSLILESASTNQTSMYLCASSSPHRLDGPGELFFGEGSRLTVL.

This clonotype was detected ten times or more. CDR3 bases: TGTGCCAGCAGGGGACAGGGGTTTAACTATGGCTACACCTTC. It specifies CASRGQGFNYGYTF. The chain recombines TRBV28 with TRBJ1-2, with 10 bases lining up with TRBD1. Trimming removed 6 bases from V and 1 base from J; junction bases left unmatched: 2. Germline lookup yields CDR1 MDHEN and CDR2 SYDVKM. This CDR3 is built from 14 residues.

In this sample, this clonotype turned up many times. The rearrangement uses TRBV6-9 and TRBJ1-3, with 9 positions matching TRBD1. The CDR3 runs 19 residues. V trimming: 4 bases; J trimming: 3 bases; junction bases outside the gene matches: 16. Per the germline V gene, CDR1 is MNHGY and CDR2 is SVAAGI. The CDR3 spells CASSLFRDRAPKLGNTIYF. The DNA of the CDR3 is TGTGCCAGCAGTTTGTTCCGGGACAGGGCGCCAAAACTTGGAAACACCATATATTTT.

This clonotype was seen ten or more times. The chain combines TRBV5-5 with TRBJ2-7, with 7 positions matching TRBD1. This CDR3 is 13 amino acids long. V shed 4 bases and J 4 bases; nucleotides not matched to a gene: 5. Looked up from germline, CDR1 is SGHKS and CDR2 is YYEKEE (reference sequence). The CDR3 spells CASSPGTAYEQYF. The CDR3 DNA is TGTGCCAGCAGCCCCGGGACAGCATACGAGCAGTACTTC. Combining the CDR3 with reference TRBV5-5 and TRBJ2-7 gives the whole variable domain DAGVTQSPTHLIKTRGQQVTLRCSPISGHKSVSWYQQVLGQGPQFIFQYYEKEERGRGNFPDRFSARQFPNYSSELNVNALLLGDSALYLCASSPGTAYEQYFGPGTRLTVT.

The chain links TRBV20-1 to TRBJ2-2, with 9 positions matching TRBD2. CDR3 size: 17 residues. The J segment lost 4 bases and the V segment lost 0 bases, leaving 9 bases of the junction unmatched. Germline loops: CDR1 DFQATT, CDR2 SNEGSKA (reference sequence). As DNA, the CDR3 is TGCAGTGCTAGAGATCGGCTAGCGGGGACCCTCACCGGGGAGCTGTTTTTT. It encodes CSARDRLAGTLTGELFF.

The chain recombines TRBV20-1 with TRBJ2-5; 7 bases agree with TRBD1. Unmatched junction bases numbered 8, after V lost 0 bases and J lost 4 bases. Germline assignment: CDR1 DFQATT and CDR2 SNEGSKA (reference sequence). The CDR3 totals 15 residues. The CDR3 bases are TGCAGTGCTAGAGAGCACAGGGGCCTGGGAGAGACCCAGTACTTC. Protein: CSAREHRGLGETQYF.

On this clonotype itself: A much bigger clone sits one base away, suggesting this may be a read error. The chain recombines TRBV10-3 with TRBJ1-6; 9 nucleotides agree with TRBD1. CDR3 length: 14 amino acids. In germline, CDR1 is ENHRY, CDR2 SYGVKD. The CDR3 DNA is TGTGTCATCAGTGAGGTGGACAGGGGTTCACCCCTCCACTTT. Translation gives CVISEVDRGSPLHF.

The chain couples TRBV7-9 to TRBJ1-2; D uncertain. CDR3 length equals 16 residues. CDR1 is SEHNR, CDR2 FQNEAQ, per germline (reference sequence). V was trimmed by 5 bases and J by 4 bases, leaving 20 bases between them. CDR3 region: CASSNLDPPHVYGYTF. Written as DNA, the CDR3 is TGTGCCAGCAGCAACCTGGACCCTCCACATGTCTATGGCTACACCTTC.

This clonotype was observed a few times. V and J are TRBV19 and TRBJ2-3; D possibly matches TRBD1 or TRBD2 (5 bases each). The CDR3 is made up of 18 amino acids. Germline CDR1 is LNHDA and CDR2 is SQIVND (reference sequence). V gave up 5 bases and J gave up 10 bases, with 31 bases separating them. In nucleotides, the CDR3 is TGTGCCAGTAGTTACTCCGGAGGACACCGCTCGGGGCCGGTGGCGCAGTATTTT. This gives the protein CASSYSGGHRSGPVAQYF.

This clonotype was counted ten times or more. This sequence joins TRBV6-6 and TRBJ1-5; D possibly corresponds to TRBD1 (5 bases). Germline CDR1 reads MNHNY; CDR2 reads SVGAGI (reference sequence). V lost 2 bases and J lost 1, with 15 bases in between. The CDR3 consists of 17 residues. Here the CDR3 reads CASSYESRTTSNQPQHF. The CDR3 DNA reads TGTGCCAGCAGTTACGAATCCAGGACAACAAGCAATCAGCCCCAGCATTTT.

This clonotype was seen many times. The chain is built from TRBV11-2 and TRBJ2-7; D gene ambiguous. Germline V CDR1 and CDR2: SGHAT, FQNNGV. The CDR3 has 13 amino acids. V lost 2 bases and J 6 bases, leaving 11 bases between the germline ends. CDR3 nucleotide sequence: TGTGCCAGCAGCTTAAGCCTAGGTGGCGAGCAGTACTTC. As protein: CASSLSLGGEQYF.

There are many counts of this clonotype. The chain combines TRBV19 with TRBJ1-5; TRBD1 matches 9 bases. This CDR3 is 13 amino acids long. Germline loops: CDR1 LNHDA, CDR2 SQIVND (reference sequence). J lost 5 bases, V lost 5 bases, and 1 base had no gene match. In DNA form, the CDR3 reads TGTGCCAGTAGTGGGACAGGGCATCAGCCCCAGCATTTT. It translates to CASSGTGHQPQHF.

The sample holds many counts of this clonotype. CDR3 coding DNA: TGTGCCAGCAGCCAAATAGGGGGGGGGGGGTCAGAGACCCAGTACTTC. Amino acid sequence: CASSQIGGGGSETQYF. The rearrangement uses TRBV7-8 and TRBJ2-5; possible D gene TRBD2, 7 bases. CDR1 and CDR2 (germline): SGHVS, FQNEAQ. The CDR3 extends over 16 amino acids. V was pared by 5 bases and J by 4 bases, with 20 bases between.

There are many counts of this clonotype. The CDR3 DNA is TGTGCCTGGAGTTCAGGGCCTCCAAAAGGGGAGCAGTTCTTC. Protein product: CAWSSGPPKGEQFF. V and J are TRBV30 and TRBJ2-1; weak D call: TRBD1 (5 bases). Trimming took 2 bases from V and 10 from J, leaving 18 bases between them. Germline CDR1 is GTSNPN and CDR2 is SVGIG (reference sequence). The CDR3 contains 14 residues.

In this sample, this clonotype turned up many times. This chain joins TRBV15 and TRBJ1-2, with D unclear. Trimming removed 6 bases at V and 4 bases at J, with 15 bases between. The CDR3 loop spans 14 amino acids. Looked up from germline, CDR1 is LNHNV and CDR2 is YYDKDF (reference sequence). CDR3 region: CATSKASTTYGYTF. The CDR3 coding sequence is TGTGCCACCAGTAAGGCTTCTACGACCTATGGCTACACCTTC.

This clonotype was counted at least ten times. The J gene is TRBJ2-3, the V gene TRBV29-1; D may be TRBD2 (7 bases). CDR1 and CDR2 from the germline V gene are SQVTM and ANQGSEA. CDR3 length equals 14 residues. Trimming took 1 base from V and 5 from J, leaving 13 bases between them. The CDR3 reads CSVEAGGRGDTQYF. CDR3 coding DNA: TGCAGCGTTGAAGCGGGGGGCCGAGGAGATACGCAGTATTTT.

The table lists this clonotype with many counts. J is TRBJ2-3 and V is TRBV19; the D is unclear. The CDR3 totals 10 residues. Per germline, CDR1 LNHDA and CDR2 SQIVND (reference sequence). Trimming cost V 10 bases and J 8 bases, with 10 bases left between them. CDR3 nucleotides: TGTGCCACCTGGCGCGGTACGCAGTATTTT. Translating gives CATWRGTQYF. Filled out from reference TRBV19 and TRBJ2-3, the complete variable domain reads DGGITQSPKYLFRKEGQNVTLSCEQNLNHDAMYWYRQDPGQGLRLIYYSQIVNDFQKGDIAEGYSVSREKKESFPLTVTSAQKNPTAFYLCATWRGTQYFGPGTRLTVL.

At least ten counts were recorded for this clonotype. The chain carries TRBV14 and TRBJ2-1; D not certain. V was pared by 4 bases and J by 10 bases, with 14 bases between. The CDR3 extends over 13 amino acids. Germline V gene sequence: CDR1 SGHDN, CDR2 FVKESK. The CDR3 spells CASSLNGLGEQFF. CDR3 nucleotides: TGTGCCAGCAGCCTCAACGGGTTGGGCGAGCAGTTCTTC.